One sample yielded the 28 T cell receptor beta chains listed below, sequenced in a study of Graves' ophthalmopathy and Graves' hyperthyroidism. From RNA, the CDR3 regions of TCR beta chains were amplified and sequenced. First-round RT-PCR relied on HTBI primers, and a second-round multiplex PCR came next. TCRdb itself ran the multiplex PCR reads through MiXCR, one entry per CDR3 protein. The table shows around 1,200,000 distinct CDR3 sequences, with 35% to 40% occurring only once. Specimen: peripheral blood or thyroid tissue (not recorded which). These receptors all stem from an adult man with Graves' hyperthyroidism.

The CDR3 loop reads CASSYTGQANTEAFF. The CDR3 DNA reads TGTGCCAGCAGTTACACGGGACAGGCAAACACTGAAGCTTTCTTT. The chain has TRBV14 and TRBJ1-1; 8 bases agree with TRBD1. This CDR3 is built from 15 residues. Germline values: CDR1 SGHDN, CDR2 FVKESK. With V trimmed by 6 bases and J by 2 bases, 8 bases remained unmatched.

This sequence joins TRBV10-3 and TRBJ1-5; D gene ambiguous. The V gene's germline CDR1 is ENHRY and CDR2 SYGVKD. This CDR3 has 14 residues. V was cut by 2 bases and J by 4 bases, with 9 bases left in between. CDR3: CAISERNSNQPQHF. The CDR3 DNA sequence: TGTGCCATCAGTGAGCGAAACAGTAATCAGCCCCAGCATTTT.

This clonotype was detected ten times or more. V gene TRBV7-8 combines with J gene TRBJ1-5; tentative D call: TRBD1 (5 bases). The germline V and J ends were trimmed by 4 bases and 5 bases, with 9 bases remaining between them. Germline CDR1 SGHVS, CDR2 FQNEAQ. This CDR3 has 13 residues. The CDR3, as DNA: TGTGCCAGCAGCTCAGGGACGGATCAGCCCCAGCATTTT. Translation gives CASSSGTDQPQHF.

CDR3 amino acids: CSATRGGEAYEQYF. DNA of the CDR3: TGCAGTGCCACCCGGGGGGGGGAGGCCTACGAGCAGTACTTC. The gene calls are TRBV20-1 and TRBJ2-7; 8 bases line up with TRBD2. Unmatched junction bases numbered 9, after V lost 6 bases and J lost 2 bases. The CDR3 extends over 14 amino acids. The germline CDR1 and CDR2 sequences are DFQATT and SNEGSKA (reference sequence).

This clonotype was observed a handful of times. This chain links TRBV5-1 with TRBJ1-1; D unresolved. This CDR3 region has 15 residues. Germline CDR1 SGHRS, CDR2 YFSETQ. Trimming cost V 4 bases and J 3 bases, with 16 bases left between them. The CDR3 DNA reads TGCGCCAGCAGCCCCCCGTTGGGTATCGACACTGAAGCTTTCTTT. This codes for CASSPPLGIDTEAFF. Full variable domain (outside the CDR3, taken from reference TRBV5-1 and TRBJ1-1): KAGVTQTPRYLIKTRGQQVTLSCSPISGHRSVSWYQQTPGQGLQFLFEYFSETQRNKGNFPGRFSGRQFSNSRSEMNVSTLELGDSALYLCASSPPLGIDTEAFFGQGTRLTVV.

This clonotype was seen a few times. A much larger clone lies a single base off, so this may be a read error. The DNA of the CDR3 is TGCAGTGCTGGCGACAGGTACTACGAGCAGTACTTC. It specifies CSAGDRYYEQYF. This chain links TRBV20-1 with TRBJ2-7; TRBD1 is a possible D gene (6 bases). Germline V gene data show CDR1 as DFQATT and CDR2 as SNEGSKA (reference sequence). V lost 5 bases and J 3 bases, leaving 11 bases between the germline ends. This CDR3 spans 12 amino acids.

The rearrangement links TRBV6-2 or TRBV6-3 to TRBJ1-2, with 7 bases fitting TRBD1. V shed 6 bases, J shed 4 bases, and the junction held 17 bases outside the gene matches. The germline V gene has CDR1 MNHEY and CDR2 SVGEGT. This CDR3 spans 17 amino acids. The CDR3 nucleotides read TGTGCCAGCAGGAGGGATTTCCGGGACAGACGAATCTATGGCTACACCTTC. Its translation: CASRRDFRDRRIYGYTF.

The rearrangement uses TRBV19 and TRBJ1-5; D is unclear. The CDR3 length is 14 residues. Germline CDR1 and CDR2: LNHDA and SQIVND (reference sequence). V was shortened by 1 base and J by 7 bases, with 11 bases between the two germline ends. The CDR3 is CASSIARGYQPQHF. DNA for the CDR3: TGTGCCAGTAGTATAGCTCGGGGATACCAGCCCCAGCATTTT.

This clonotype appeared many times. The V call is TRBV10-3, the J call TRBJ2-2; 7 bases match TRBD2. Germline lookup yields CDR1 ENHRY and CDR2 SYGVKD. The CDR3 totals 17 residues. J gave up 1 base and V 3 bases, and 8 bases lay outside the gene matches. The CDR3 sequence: CAISEQRRGMNTGELFF. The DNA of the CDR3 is TGTGCCATCAGTGAACAGCGGCGGGGGATGAACACCGGGGAGCTGTTTTTT.

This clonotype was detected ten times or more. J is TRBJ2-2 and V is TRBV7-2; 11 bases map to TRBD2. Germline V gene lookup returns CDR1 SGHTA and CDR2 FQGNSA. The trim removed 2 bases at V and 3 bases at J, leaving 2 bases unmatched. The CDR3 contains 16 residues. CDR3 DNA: TGTGCCAGCAGCTTACTAGCGGGAGGTTACACCGGGGAGCTGTTTTTT. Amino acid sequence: CASSLLAGGYTGELFF. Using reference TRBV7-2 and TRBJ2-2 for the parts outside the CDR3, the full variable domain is GAGVSQSPSNKVTEKGKDVELRCDPISGHTALYWYRQSLGQGLEFLIYFQGNSAPDKSGLPSDRFSAERTGGSVSTLTIQRTQQEDSAVYLCASSLLAGGYTGELFFGEGSRLTVL.

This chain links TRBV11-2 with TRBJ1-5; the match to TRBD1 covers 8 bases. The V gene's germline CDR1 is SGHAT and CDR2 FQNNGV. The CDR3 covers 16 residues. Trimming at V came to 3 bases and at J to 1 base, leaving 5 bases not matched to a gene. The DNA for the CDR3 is TGTGCCAGCAGCTTGAACGGACAGGGCAGCAATCAGCCCCAGCATTTT. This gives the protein CASSLNGQGSNQPQHF. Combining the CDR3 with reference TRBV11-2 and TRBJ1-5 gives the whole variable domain EAGVAQSPRYKIIEKRQSVAFWCNPISGHATLYWYQQILGQGPKLLIQFQNNGVVDDSQLPKDRFSAERLKGVDSTLKIQPAKLEDSAVYLCASSLNGQGSNQPQHFGDGTRLSIL.

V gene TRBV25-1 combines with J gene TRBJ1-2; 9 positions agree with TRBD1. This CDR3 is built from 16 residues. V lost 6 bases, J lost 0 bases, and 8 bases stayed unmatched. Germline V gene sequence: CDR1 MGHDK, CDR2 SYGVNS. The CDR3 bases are TGTGCCAGCAGCTTTAGTCGACAGGGGGCTAACTATGGCTACACCTTC. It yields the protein CASSFSRQGANYGYTF.

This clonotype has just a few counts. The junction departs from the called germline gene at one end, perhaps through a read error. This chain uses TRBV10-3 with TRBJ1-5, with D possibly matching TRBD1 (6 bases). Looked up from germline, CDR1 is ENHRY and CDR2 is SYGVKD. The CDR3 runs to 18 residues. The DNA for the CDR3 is TGTGTCATCAGTGAGTCAAGGGGGAAATCCGGTAGCAATCAGCCCCAGCATTTT. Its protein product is CVISESRGKSGSNQPQHF.

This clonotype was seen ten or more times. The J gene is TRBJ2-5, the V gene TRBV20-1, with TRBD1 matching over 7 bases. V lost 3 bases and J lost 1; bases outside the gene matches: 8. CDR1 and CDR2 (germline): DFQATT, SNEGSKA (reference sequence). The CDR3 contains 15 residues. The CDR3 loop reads CSASEWDRSQETQYF. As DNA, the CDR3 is TGCAGTGCTAGCGAGTGGGACAGAAGCCAAGAGACCCAGTACTTC.

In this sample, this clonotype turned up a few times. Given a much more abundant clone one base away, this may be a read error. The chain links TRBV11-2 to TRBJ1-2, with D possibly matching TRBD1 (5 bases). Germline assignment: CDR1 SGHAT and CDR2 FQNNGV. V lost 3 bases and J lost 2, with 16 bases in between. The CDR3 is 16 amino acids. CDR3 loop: CASSFDSGTANYGYTF. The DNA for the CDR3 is TGTGCCAGCAGCTTCGACTCCGGGACGGCAAACTATGGCTACACCTTC. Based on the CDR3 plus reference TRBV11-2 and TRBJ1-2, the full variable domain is EAGVAQSPRYKIIEKRQSVAFWCNPISGHATLYWYQQILGQGPKLLIQFQNNGVVDDSQLPKDRFSAERLKGVDSTLKIQPAKLEDSAVYLCASSFDSGTANYGYTFGSGTRLTVV.

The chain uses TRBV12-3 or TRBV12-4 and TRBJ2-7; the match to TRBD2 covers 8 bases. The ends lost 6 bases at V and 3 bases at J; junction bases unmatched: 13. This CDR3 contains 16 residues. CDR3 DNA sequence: TGTGCCAGCAGCTCCTTTCGGACTAGCCGAGGCTACGAGCAGTACTTC. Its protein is CASSSFRTSRGYEQYF.

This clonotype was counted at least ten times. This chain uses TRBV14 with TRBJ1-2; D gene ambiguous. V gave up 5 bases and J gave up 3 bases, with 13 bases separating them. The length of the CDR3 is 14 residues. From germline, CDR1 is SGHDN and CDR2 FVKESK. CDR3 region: CASSSRTADYGYTF. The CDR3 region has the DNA TGTGCCAGCAGCTCCCGGACGGCGGACTATGGCTACACCTTC.

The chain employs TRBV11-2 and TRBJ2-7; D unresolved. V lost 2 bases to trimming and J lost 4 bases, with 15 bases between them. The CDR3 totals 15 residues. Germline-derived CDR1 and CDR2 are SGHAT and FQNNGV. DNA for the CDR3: TGTGCCAGCAGCTTATTTTTTGGGCAGGCATACGAGCAGTACTTC. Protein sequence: CASSLFFGQAYEQYF.

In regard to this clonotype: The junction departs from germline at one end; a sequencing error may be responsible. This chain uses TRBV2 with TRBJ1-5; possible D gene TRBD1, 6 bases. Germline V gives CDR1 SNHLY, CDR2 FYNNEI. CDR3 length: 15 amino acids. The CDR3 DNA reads TGTGCCACCTCGACAGGCCCGAGTGGCAATCGGCCCCAGCATTTT. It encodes CATSTGPSGNRPQHF. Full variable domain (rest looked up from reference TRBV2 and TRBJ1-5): EPEVTQTPSHQVTQMGQEVILRCVPISNHLYFYWYRQILGQKVEFLVSFYNNEISEKSEIFDDQFSVERPDGSNFTLKIRSTKLEDSAMYFCATSTGPSGNRPQHFGDGTRLSIL.

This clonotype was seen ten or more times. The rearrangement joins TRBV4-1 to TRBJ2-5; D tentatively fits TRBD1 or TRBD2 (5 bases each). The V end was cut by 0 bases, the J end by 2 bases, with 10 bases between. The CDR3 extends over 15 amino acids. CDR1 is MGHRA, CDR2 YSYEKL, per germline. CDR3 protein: CASSQELWGQETQYF. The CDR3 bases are TGCGCCAGCAGCCAAGAACTATGGGGGCAAGAGACCCAGTACTTC.

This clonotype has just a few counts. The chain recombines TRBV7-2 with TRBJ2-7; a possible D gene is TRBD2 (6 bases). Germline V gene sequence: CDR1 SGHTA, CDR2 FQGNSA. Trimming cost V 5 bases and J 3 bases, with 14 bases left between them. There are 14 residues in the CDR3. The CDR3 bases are TGTGCCAGCAGCCTGACTGGGAGGATCTACGAGCAGTACTTC. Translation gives CASSLTGRIYEQYF.

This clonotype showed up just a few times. The CDR3 reads CSARDSSGQRYGYTF. CDR3 sequence (DNA): TGCAGTGCTAGAGATTCGTCGGGACAGCGCTATGGCTACACCTTC. V usage is TRBV20-1 and J usage is TRBJ1-2; 7 positions match TRBD1. There are 15 residues in the CDR3. Trimming at V came to 0 bases and at J to 4 bases, leaving 8 bases not matched to a gene. Germline values: CDR1 DFQATT, CDR2 SNEGSKA (reference sequence).

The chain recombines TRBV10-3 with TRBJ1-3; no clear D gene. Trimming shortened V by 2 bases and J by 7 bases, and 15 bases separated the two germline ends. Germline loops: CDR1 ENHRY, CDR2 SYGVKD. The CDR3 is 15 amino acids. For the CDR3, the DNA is TGTGCCATCAGTGAGCCCGATGGGGATCGGAACACCATATATTTT. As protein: CAISEPDGDRNTIYF.

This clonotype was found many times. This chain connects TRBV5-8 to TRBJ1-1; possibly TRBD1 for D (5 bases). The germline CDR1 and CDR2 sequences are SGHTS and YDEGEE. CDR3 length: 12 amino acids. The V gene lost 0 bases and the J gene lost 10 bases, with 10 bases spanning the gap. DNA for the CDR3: TGTGCCAGCAGCTTGGCTGAGGGGCGAGCTTTCTTT. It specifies CASSLAEGRAFF. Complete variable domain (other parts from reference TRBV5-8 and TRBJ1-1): EAGVTQSPTHLIKTRGQQATLRCSPISGHTSVYWYQQALGLGLQFLLWYDEGEERNRGNFPPRFSGRQFPNYSSELNVNALELEDSALYLCASSLAEGRAFFGQGTRLTVV.

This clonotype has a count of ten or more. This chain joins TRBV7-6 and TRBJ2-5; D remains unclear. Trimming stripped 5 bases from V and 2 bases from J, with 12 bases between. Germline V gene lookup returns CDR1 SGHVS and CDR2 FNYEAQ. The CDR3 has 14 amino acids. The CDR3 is CASSQSPVQETQYF. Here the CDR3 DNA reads TGTGCCAGCAGCCAGAGTCCGGTGCAAGAGACCCAGTACTTC.

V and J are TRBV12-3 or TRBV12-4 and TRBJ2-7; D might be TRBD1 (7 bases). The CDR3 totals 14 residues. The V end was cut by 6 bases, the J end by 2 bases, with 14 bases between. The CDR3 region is CASSHRGGTYEQYF. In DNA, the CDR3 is TGTGCCAGCAGCCACAGGGGAGGAACCTACGAGCAGTACTTC.

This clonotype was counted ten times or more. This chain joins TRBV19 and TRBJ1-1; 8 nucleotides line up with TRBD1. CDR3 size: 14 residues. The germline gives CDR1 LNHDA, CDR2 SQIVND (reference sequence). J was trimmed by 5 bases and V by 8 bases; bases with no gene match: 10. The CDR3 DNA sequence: TGTGCCAGTGGGCAGGGGGCAATGGGGACTGAAGCTTTCTTT. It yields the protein CASGQGAMGTEAFF.

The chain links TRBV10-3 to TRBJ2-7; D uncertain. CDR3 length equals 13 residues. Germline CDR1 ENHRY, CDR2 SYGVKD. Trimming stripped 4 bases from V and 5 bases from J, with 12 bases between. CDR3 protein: CAISGEVGDEQYF. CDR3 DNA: TGTGCCATCAGTGGAGAGGTCGGCGACGAGCAGTACTTC.